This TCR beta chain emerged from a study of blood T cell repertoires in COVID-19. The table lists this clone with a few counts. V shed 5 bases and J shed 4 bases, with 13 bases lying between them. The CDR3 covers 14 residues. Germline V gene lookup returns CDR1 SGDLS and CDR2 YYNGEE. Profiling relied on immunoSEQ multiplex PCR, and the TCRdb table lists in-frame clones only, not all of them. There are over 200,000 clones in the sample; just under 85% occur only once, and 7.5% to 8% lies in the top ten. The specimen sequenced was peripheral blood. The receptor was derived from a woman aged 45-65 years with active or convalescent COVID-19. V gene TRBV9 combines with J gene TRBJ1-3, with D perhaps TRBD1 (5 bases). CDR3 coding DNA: TGTGCCAGCAGAGAAGGGGTGTCCGGAAACACCATATATTTT. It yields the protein CASREGVSGNTIYF. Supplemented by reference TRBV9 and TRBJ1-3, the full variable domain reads DSGVTQTPKHLITATGQRVTLRCSPRSGDLSVYWYQQSLDQGLQFLIQYYNGEERAKGNILERFSAQQFPDLHSELNLSSLELGDSALYFCASREGVSGNTIYFGEGSWLTVV.